These 3 T cell receptor beta chains share one sample of origin, sequenced in a study of tumor-infiltrating lymphocytes in primary liver carcinoma. A constant-region primer served to make TCR beta cDNA from around 540 ng total RNA. Each TCR beta library was derived from three nested multiplex PCR rounds that employed slightly modified ARM-PCR. For roughly 11 cycles apiece, the opening two PCR rounds ran with TRBV1-TRBV30 forward primers and a C-beta reverse primer. TCRdb independently ran MiXCR on the multiplex PCR reads; one entry per CDR3 protein. The sample carries under 200,000 distinct CDR3 sequences, around 81% recorded once. RNA and DNA were co-extracted from approximately 20-30 mg of unsorted bulk tissue. The sequenced material came from tumor tissue from primary liver carcinoma. All receptors come from a man between 40 and 49 years old with primary liver carcinoma and hepatitis B virus infection.

As to this clonotype: At one boundary the junction diverges from the germline segment, which might be a read error. In nucleotides, the CDR3 is TGTGCCAGCAGTCTTCCGCGACAGCCAAAAATGTTTTTT. It is translated as CASSLPRQPKMFF. The chain employs TRBV28 and TRBJ1-4, with D perhaps TRBD1 (5 bases). CDR1 is MDHEN and CDR2 is SYDVKM in the germline V gene. The CDR3 has 13 amino acids.

The chain employs TRBV7-9 and TRBJ2-7, with a weak D call TRBD2 (5 bases). The V and J ends lost 4 bases and 6 bases respectively, with 19 bases between them. The CDR3 has 15 residues. The germline V gene has CDR1 SEHNR and CDR2 FQNEAQ (reference sequence). The CDR3 region is CASSSILVGSREQYF. The DNA of the CDR3 is TGTGCCAGCAGCTCCATACTAGTTGGAAGCCGCGAGCAGTACTTC. Combining the CDR3 with reference TRBV7-9 and TRBJ2-7 gives the whole variable domain DTGVSQNPRHKITKRGQNVTFRCDPISEHNRLYWYRQTLGQGPEFLTYFQNEAQLEKSRLLSDRFSAERPKGSFSTLEIQRTEQGDSAMYLCASSSILVGSREQYFGPGTRLTVT.

In regard to this clonotype: The junction departs from germline at one end; a sequencing error may be responsible. The chain couples TRBV4-2 to TRBJ1-2; tentatively, D is TRBD1 (5 bases). CDR1 is LGHNA and CDR2 is YNFKEQ in the germline V gene. This CDR3 contains 11 residues. The CDR3 nucleotides are TGTGCCAGCAGCCAGACAGAGGGCTACAGTTTC. Encoded protein: CASSQTEGYSF.